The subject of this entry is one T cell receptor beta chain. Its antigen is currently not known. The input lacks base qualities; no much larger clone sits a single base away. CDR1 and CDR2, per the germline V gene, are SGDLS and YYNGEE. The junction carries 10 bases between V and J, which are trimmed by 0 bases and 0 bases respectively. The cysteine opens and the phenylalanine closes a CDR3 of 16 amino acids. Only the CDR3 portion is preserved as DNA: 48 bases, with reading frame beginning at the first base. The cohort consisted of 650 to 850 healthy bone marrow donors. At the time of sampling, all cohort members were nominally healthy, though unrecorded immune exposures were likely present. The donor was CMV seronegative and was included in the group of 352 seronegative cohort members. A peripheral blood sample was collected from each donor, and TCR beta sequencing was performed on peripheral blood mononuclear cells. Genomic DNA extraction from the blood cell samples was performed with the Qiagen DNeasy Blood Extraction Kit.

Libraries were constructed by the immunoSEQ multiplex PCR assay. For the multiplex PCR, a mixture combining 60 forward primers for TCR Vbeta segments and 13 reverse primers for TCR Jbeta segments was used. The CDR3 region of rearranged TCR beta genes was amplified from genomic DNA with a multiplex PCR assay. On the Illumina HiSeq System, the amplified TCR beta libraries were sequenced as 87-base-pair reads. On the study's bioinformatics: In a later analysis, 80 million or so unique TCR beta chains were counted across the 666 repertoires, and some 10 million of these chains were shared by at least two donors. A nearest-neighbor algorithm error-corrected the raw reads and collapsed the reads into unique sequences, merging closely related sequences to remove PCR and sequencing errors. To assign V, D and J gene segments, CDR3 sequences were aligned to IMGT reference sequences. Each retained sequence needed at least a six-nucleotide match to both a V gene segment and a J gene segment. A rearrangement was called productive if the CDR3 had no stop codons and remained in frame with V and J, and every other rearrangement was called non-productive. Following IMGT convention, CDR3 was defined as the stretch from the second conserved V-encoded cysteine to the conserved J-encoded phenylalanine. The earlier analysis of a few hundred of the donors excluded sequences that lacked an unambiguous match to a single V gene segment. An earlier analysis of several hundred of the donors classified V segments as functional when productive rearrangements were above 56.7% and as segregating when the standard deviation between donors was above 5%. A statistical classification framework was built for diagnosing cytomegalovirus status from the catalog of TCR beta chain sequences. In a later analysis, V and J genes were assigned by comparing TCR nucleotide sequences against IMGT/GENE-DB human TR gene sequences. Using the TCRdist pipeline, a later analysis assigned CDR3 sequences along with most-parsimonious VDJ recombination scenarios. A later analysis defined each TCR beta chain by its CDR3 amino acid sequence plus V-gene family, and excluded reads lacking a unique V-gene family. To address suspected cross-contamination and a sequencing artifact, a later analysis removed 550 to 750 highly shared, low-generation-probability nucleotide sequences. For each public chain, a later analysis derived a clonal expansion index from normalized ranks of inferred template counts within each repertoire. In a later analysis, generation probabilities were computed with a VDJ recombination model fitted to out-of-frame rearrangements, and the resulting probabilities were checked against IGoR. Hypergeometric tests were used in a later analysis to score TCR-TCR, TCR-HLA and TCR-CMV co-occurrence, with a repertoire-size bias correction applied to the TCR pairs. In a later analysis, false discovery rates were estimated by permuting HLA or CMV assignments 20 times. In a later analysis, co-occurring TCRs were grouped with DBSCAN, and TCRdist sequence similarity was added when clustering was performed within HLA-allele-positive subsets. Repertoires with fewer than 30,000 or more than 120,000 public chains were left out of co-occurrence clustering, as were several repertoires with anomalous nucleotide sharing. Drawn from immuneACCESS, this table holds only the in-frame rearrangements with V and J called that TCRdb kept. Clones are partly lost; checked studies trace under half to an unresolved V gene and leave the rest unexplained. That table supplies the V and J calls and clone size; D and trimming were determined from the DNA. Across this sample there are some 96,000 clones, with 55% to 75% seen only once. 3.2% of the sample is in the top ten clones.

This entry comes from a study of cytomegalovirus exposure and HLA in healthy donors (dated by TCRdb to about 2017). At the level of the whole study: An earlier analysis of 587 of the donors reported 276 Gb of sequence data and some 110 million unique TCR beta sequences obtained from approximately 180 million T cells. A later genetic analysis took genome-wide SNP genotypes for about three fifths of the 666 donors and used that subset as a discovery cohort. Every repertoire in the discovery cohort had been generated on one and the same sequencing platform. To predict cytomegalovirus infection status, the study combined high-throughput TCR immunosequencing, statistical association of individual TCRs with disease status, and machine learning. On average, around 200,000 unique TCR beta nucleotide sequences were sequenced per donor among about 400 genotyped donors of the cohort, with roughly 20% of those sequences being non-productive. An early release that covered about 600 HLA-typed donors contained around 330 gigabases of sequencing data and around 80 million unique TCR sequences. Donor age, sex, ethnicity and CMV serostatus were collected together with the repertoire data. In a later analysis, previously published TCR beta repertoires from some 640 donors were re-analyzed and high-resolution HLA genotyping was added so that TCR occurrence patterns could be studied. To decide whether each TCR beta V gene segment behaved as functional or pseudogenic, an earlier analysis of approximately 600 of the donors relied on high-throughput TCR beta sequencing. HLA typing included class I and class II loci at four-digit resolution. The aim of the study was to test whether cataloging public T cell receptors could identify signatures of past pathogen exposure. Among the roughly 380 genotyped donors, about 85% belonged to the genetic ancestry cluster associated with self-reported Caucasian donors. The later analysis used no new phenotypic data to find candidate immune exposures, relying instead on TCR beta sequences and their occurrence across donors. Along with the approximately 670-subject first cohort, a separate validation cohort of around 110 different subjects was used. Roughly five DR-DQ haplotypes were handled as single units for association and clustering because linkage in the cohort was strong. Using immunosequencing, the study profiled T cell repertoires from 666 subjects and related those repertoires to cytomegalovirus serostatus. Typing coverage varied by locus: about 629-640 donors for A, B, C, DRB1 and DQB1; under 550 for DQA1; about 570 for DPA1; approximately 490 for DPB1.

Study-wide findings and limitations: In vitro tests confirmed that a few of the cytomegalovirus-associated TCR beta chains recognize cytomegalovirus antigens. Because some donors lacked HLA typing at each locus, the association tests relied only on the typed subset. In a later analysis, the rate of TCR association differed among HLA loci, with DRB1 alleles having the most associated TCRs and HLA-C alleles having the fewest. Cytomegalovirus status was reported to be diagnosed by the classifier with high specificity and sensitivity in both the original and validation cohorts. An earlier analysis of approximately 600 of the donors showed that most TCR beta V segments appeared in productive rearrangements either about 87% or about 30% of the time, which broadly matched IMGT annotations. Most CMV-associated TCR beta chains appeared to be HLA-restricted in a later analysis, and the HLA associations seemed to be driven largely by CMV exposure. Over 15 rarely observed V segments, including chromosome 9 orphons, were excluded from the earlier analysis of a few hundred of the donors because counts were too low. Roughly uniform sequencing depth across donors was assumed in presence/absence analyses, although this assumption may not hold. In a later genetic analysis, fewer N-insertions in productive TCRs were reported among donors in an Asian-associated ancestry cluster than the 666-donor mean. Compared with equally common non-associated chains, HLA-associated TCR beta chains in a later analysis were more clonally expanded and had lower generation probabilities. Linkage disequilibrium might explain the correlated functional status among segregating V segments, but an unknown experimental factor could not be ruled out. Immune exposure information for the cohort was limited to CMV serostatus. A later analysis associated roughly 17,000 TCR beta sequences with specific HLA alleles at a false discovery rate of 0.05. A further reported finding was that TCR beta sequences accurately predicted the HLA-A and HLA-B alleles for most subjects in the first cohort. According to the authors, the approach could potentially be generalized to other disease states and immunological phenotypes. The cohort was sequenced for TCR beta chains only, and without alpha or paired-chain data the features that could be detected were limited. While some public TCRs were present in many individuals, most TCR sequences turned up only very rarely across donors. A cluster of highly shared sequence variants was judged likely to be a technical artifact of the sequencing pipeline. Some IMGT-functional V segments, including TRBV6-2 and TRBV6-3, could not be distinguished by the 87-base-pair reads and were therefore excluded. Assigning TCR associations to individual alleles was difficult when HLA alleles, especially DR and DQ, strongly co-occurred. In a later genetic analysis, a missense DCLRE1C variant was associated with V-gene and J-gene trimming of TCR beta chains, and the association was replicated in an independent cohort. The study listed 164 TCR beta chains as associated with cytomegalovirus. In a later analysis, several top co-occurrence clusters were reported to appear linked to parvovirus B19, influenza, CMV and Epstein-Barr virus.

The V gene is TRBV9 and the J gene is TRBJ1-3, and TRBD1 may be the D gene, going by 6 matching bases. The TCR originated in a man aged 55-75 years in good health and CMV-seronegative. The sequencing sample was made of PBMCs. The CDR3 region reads CASSVGEGDSGNTIYF. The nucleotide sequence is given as TGTGCCAGCAGCGTAGGTGAGGGGGACTCTGGAAACACCATATATTTT.